This TCR beta chain was profiled in a study of blood T cell repertoires in COVID-19. Study-level background: From the United States, Italy and Spain came samples of acute and convalescent COVID-19. PBMCs, B-cell-depleted T cells, or T cells provided the cDNA or gDNA that made up the material.

V lost 6 bases, J lost 3 bases, and 12 bases lay in between. Germline V CDR1 and CDR2: MNHEY, SVGAGI. The CDR3 has 13 amino acids. Method: immunoSEQ multiplex PCR; TCRdb's copy keeps in-frame clones and lacks some. The sample lists 210,000 or so clones, under 85% occurring once. This sequence joins TRBV6-5 and TRBJ2-7; tentative D call: TRBD2 (6 bases). The sample consisted of peripheral blood. The sequence was obtained from a woman aged 80 or over with COVID-19, enrolled during active disease. The CDR3 spells CASSRTSNYEQYF. CDR3 bases: TGTGCCAGCAGCCGCACTAGCAACTACGAGCAGTACTTC.